These 14 T cell receptor beta chains were all obtained from the same sample, sequenced in a study of T cells in Graves' hyperthyroidism and ophthalmopathy. RNA transcripts gave rise to amplified TCR beta CDR3 regions. In the first-round RT-PCR of the TCR CDR3, the HTBI primer set was used. TCRdb reanalysed the multiplex PCR reads using MiXCR and keeps one entry per CDR3 protein. The sample consists of 360,000 or so distinct CDR3 sequences, about a fifth of them appearing once. Sequencing used blood. The source of these receptors is a woman between 18 and 29 years old with Graves' hyperthyroidism.

This clonotype was observed at least ten times. V and J are TRBV5-1 and TRBJ1-1; TRBD1 matches at 8 bases. The V segment lost 5 bases and the J segment 0 bases; nucleotides outside the gene matches: 9. Germline CDR1 is SGHRS and CDR2 is YFSETQ. CDR3 length equals 16 residues. The CDR3, as DNA: TGCGCCAGCAGTATACAGGGGGTTTCATTGAACACTGAAGCTTTCTTT. Translating gives CASSIQGVSLNTEAFF.

Many counts were recorded for this clonotype. The chain joins TRBV12-3 or TRBV12-4 to TRBJ1-2; D unresolved. Deletions cut 8 bases from V and 1 base from J, with 8 bases between. This CDR3 contains 12 residues. As DNA, the CDR3 is TGTGCCAGCGGAACAGTTAACTATGGCTACACCTTC. Its translation: CASGTVNYGYTF.

In its sample, this clonotype was seen many times. The chain is built from TRBV20-1 and TRBJ1-1; D ambiguous. There are 13 residues in the CDR3. V lost 5 bases to trimming and J lost 1 base, with 11 bases between them. CDR1 and CDR2 (germline): DFQATT, SNEGSKA (reference sequence). CDR3 bases: TGCAGTGCTCCTCGACACCCGAACACTGAAGCTTTCTTT. Amino acid sequence: CSAPRHPNTEAFF.

To note about this clonotype: A much more abundant neighbour one base away suggests this may be a read error. This sequence joins TRBV27 and TRBJ2-5; the D gene is possibly TRBD2 (5 bases). Germline-derived CDR1 and CDR2 are MNHEY and SMNVEV (reference sequence). The V end lost 5 bases, the J end lost 3 bases, and 13 bases lay between the germline ends. CDR3 length: 14 amino acids. The CDR3 region has the DNA TGTGCCAGCAGTCTCTTCGGGGTTGAAGAGACCCAGTACTTC. It translates to CASSLFGVEETQYF.

This clonotype came up many times. The J gene is TRBJ1-2, the V gene TRBV18, with D perhaps matching TRBD1 (6 bases). The V end was cut by 3 bases, the J end by 8 bases, with 19 bases between. The germline V gene encodes CDR1 KGHSH and CDR2 LQKENI. The CDR3 has 15 residues. The CDR3 DNA reads TGTGCCAGCTCACCGGACAGCTTCCCAGATGGGGGCTACACCTTC. The encoded protein is CASSPDSFPDGGYTF.

The chain has TRBV3-1 and TRBJ1-2; D gene ambiguous. Germline assignment: CDR1 LGHDT and CDR2 YNNKEL (reference sequence). This CDR3 is 14 amino acids long. V shed 0 bases and J shed 5 bases, with 10 bases lying between them. The CDR3 sequence is CASSQDFLGYGYTF. In nucleotides, the CDR3 is TGTGCCAGCAGCCAAGATTTCCTAGGATATGGCTACACCTTC.

V is TRBV6-5 and J is TRBJ1-1; D is ambiguous. The germline CDR1 and CDR2 sequences are MNHEY and SVGAGI. V lost 1 base and J 0 bases, leaving 12 bases between the germline ends. This CDR3 contains 16 residues. DNA for the CDR3: TGTGCCAGCAGTTACTTACGCAGGAGGCTGAACACTGAAGCTTTCTTT. Its translation: CASSYLRRRLNTEAFF.

This clonotype was counted between two and nine times. This chain uses TRBV5-4 with TRBJ2-2; D unclear. CDR3 length equals 15 residues. Trimming removed 0 bases from V and 0 bases from J, with 6 bases in between. The germline CDR1 and CDR2 sequences are SGHNT and YYREEE (reference sequence). The chain's CDR3 is CASSLEGSNTGELFF. CDR3 DNA: TGTGCCAGCAGCTTGGAGGGTTCGAACACCGGGGAGCTGTTTTTT.

This clonotype was detected many times. The chain couples TRBV28 to TRBJ1-2; D gene uncertain. Trimming left V 2 bases short and J 6 bases short, with 7 bases between. CDR1 and CDR2 from the germline V gene are MDHEN and SYDVKM. The CDR3 runs to 12 residues. CDR3 sequence reads: CASSLNPNGYTF. DNA of the CDR3: TGTGCCAGCAGTTTAAATCCGAATGGCTACACCTTC.

This clonotype was counted many times. This sequence joins TRBV4-1 and TRBJ1-2; the D gene is possibly TRBD1 (6 bases). The V gene lost 4 bases and the J gene lost 2 bases, with 11 bases spanning the gap. The CDR3 consists of 14 residues. Germline values: CDR1 MGHRA, CDR2 YSYEKL. The DNA of the CDR3 is TGCGCCAGCAGCCCACGGGACACCAACTATGGCTACACCTTC. Translation gives CASSPRDTNYGYTF.

Only a few counts were recorded for this clonotype. It may be a read error: a sequence one base away is much more abundant. This CDR3 reads CASSLDRGFGGHTF. In DNA, the CDR3 is TGTGCCAGCAGTTTGGACAGGGGGTTCGGTGGCCACACCTTC. J is TRBJ1-2 and V is TRBV12-3 or TRBV12-4, with TRBD1 matching over 10 bases. The CDR3 is 14 amino acids.

The sample holds many counts of this clonotype. V gene TRBV6-5 combines with J gene TRBJ2-5; no definite D call. Germline values: CDR1 MNHEY, CDR2 SVGAGI. V lost 3 bases and J 9 bases, leaving 23 bases between the germline ends. The CDR3 totals 16 residues. CDR3 residues: CASSYYPPRSGGAQYF. The CDR3 nucleotides read TGTGCCAGCAGTTATTATCCACCCAGGTCAGGTGGGGCCCAGTACTTC.

This clonotype was found many times. This chain connects TRBV28 to TRBJ2-7; 9 bases match TRBD1. Trimming cost V 7 bases and J 6 bases; bases outside gene matches: 13. Looked up from germline, CDR1 is MDHEN and CDR2 is SYDVKM. The CDR3 totals 15 residues. The CDR3 nucleotides read TGTGCCAGCAAAATCGGGACAGGGAGGAAAGTCGAGCAGTACTTC. This encodes CASKIGTGRKVEQYF.

The chain employs TRBV20-1 and TRBJ1-5; TRBD1 aligns across 8 bases. The CDR3 runs 13 residues. CDR1 and CDR2 (germline): DFQATT, SNEGSKA (reference sequence). Unmatched junction bases numbered 4, after V lost 7 bases and J lost 2 bases. CDR3 amino acids: CSVDRGRNQPQHF. DNA for the CDR3: TGCAGTGTTGACAGGGGTCGCAATCAGCCCCAGCATTTT.